The rows below give T cell receptor beta chains drawn from one sample of a study of persistence of HIV-infected CD4 T cells. Using immunoSEQ multiplex PCR, the repertoire was profiled, and TCRdb retains in-frame clones only, with some absent. The sample has 25,000 to 35,000 clones, about four fifths seen once. Their specific antigens are unknown. This specimen consisted of CD4+ T cells sorted from PBMCs after approximately 18-hour stimulation, obtained from a patient who received antiretroviral therapy. These receptors originate from an adult man with HIV who was CMV-seropositive. Each CDR3 is given with its conserved first and last residue. The D gene is left open where the match is weak. Clone size is given for some rows only: seen once, a few or many times, or a class if the clone is expanded.

v_call	clone_size	j_call	d_call	cdr3_aa	cdr3_nt
TRBV29-1	NA	TRBJ2-7	TRBD1	CSVLGQGVTYEQYF	TGCAGCGTCTTGGGACAGGGAGTAACCTACGAGCAGTACTTC
TRBV3-1/TRBV3-2	few	TRBJ1-2	NA	CASSQDHGYTF	TGTGCCAGCAGCCAAGACCATGGCTACACCTTC
TRBV2	NA	TRBJ2-1	NA	CASKGAGAFPTYNEQFF	TGTGCCAGCAAGGGGGCGGGGGCCTTTCCCACCTACAATGAGCAGTTCTTC
TRBV19	NA	TRBJ1-2	NA	CASSRGLIYGYTF	TGTGCCAGTAGTCGGGGGCTAATCTATGGCTACACCTTC
TRBV10-3	NA	TRBJ1-3	NA	CAIKRGPKVPSSGNTIYF	TGTGCCATCAAAAGGGGCCCAAAGGTCCCATCTTCTGGAAACACCATATATTTT
TRBV3-1/TRBV3-2	few	TRBJ2-6	TRBD1	CASSRHLRGQGNSGANVLTF	TGTGCCAGCAGCCGACACCTCCGAGGACAGGGGAACTCTGGGGCCAACGTCCTGACTTTC
TRBV25-1	NA	TRBJ1-2	NA	CASSRTDYGYTF	TGTGCCAGCAGCCGGACGGACTATGGCTACACCTTC
TRBV28	once	TRBJ1-5	NA	CASSAHGSGNQPQHF	TGTGCCAGCAGCGCTCACGGAAGTGGGAATCAGCCCCAGCATTTT
TRBV9	once	TRBJ2-1	TRBD2	CASSVSGTSSEQFF	TGTGCCAGCAGCGTCTCCGGGACTAGTAGTGAGCAGTTCTTC
TRBV4-1	NA	TRBJ1-2	NA	CATWGGLANYGYTF	TGCGCCACGTGGGGAGGGTTAGCTAACTATGGCTACACCTTC
TRBV5-8	NA	TRBJ2-3	TRBD1	CASSLGQGVTDTQYF	TGTGCCAGCAGCTTGGGACAGGGGGTCACAGATACGCAGTATTTT
TRBV7-3	NA	TRBJ2-2	NA	CASSFTGPRGTGELFF	TGTGCCAGCAGCTTCACAGGCCCGCGGGGCACCGGGGAGCTGTTTTTT
TRBV27	NA	TRBJ1-1	TRBD1	CASSPRDSRGMNTEAFF	TGTGCCAGCAGTCCGCGGGACAGCAGGGGGATGAACACTGAAGCTTTCTTT
TRBV10-3	NA	TRBJ2-7	TRBD1	CAISESSGTGSYEQYF	TGTGCCATCAGTGAGTCCTCCGGGACAGGGTCCTACGAGCAGTACTTC
TRBV3-1/TRBV3-2	NA	TRBJ1-1	NA	CASSHGNLNTEAFF	TGTGCCAGCAGCCATGGCAACCTGAACACTGAAGCTTTCTTT
TRBV7-2	NA	TRBJ2-3	TRBD2	CASSLAGTSASGRTDTQYF	TGTGCCAGCAGCTTAGCCGGGACTAGCGCCTCCGGGCGGACAGATACGCAGTATTTT
TRBV18	NA	TRBJ1-1	NA	CASSQPGQENTEAFF	TGTGCCAGCTCACAACCGGGACAAGAGAACACTGAAGCTTTCTTT
TRBV28	once	TRBJ2-3	TRBD1	CASSLSTGTESTDTQYF	TGTGCCAGCAGTTTATCCACCGGGACAGAGAGCACAGATACGCAGTATTTT
TRBV4-3	NA	TRBJ1-2	TRBD1	CASSQDSRDSSYGYTF	TGCGCCAGCAGCCAAGATTCTCGGGACAGCAGCTATGGCTACACCTTC
TRBV30	NA	TRBJ1-6	TRBD1	CAWTPGTGYSPLHF	TGTGCCTGGACCCCCGGGACAGGGTATTCACCCCTCCACTTT
TRBV5-1	NA	TRBJ2-7	NA	CASSYDPWKGEQYF	TGCGCCAGCAGCTACGATCCTTGGAAGGGAGAGCAGTACTTC
TRBV5-4	NA	TRBJ1-2	NA	CASRGTSADANYGYTF	TGTGCCAGCAGGGGGACCTCGGCAGACGCAAACTATGGCTACACCTTC
TRBV5-1	NA	TRBJ2-7	NA	CASSLAGHYEQYF	TGCGCCAGCAGCTTGGCCGGTCACTACGAGCAGTACTTC
TRBV9	NA	TRBJ1-2	TRBD1	CASSPRTGADYGYTF	TGTGCCAGCAGCCCCCGGACAGGGGCGGACTATGGCTACACCTTC
TRBV28	NA	TRBJ1-2	NA	CATEQQKAYYGYTF	TGTGCCACCGAACAGCAGAAAGCTTACTATGGCTACACCTTC
TRBV5-5	NA	TRBJ1-2	NA	CASSRGFNYGYTF	TGTGCCAGCAGCCGAGGTTTCAACTATGGCTACACCTTC
TRBV19	NA	TRBJ2-2	NA	CASSIDSITGELFF	TGTGCCAGTAGTATAGACTCTATTACCGGGGAGCTGTTTTTT
TRBV12-3/TRBV12-4	NA	TRBJ1-6	NA	CASSLGVNSPLHF	TGTGCCAGCAGTTTAGGAGTTAATTCACCCCTCCACTTT
TRBV7-2	NA	TRBJ2-3	NA	CASSSRAVGTDTQYF	TGTGCCAGCAGCTCCAGGGCTGTTGGCACAGATACGCAGTATTTT
TRBV7-9	NA	TRBJ1-2	NA	CASSSTLSPGYTF	TGTGCCAGCAGCTCCACGCTGTCCCCTGGCTACACCTTC
TRBV28	NA	TRBJ1-1	NA	CASSRRITEAFF	TGTGCCAGCAGCCGTCGTATCACTGAAGCTTTCTTT
TRBV5-6	once	TRBJ2-1	NA	CASSLLLRGGHNEQFF	TGTGCCAGCAGCTTGCTCCTGCGGGGAGGCCACAATGAGCAGTTCTTC
TRBV10-3	few	TRBJ1-5	NA	CAISESTDLQPQHF	TGTGCCATCAGTGAGTCGACGGACTTACAGCCCCAGCATTTT
TRBV19	NA	TRBJ2-3	NA	CASSIGRFDTQYF	TGTGCCAGTAGTATTGGGCGATTCGATACGCAGTATTTT
TRBV3-1/TRBV3-2	NA	TRBJ2-2	NA	CASSPPLKGRSTGELFF	TGTGCCAGCAGCCCCCCCCTCAAGGGTAGAAGCACCGGGGAGCTGTTTTTT
TRBV11-3	NA	TRBJ2-3	TRBD2	CASSPGGVTDTQYF	TGTGCCAGCAGCCCTGGGGGGGTCACAGATACGCAGTATTTT